This TCR beta chain was sequenced for a study of T cell clonality in common variable immunodeficiency. This clone was picked up many times. What it recognizes is unknown. The CDR3 is cut off 3 residues early in the read; its end comes from the germline J gene. Study observations and caveats: CVID subjects showed higher TCRbeta clonality than healthy controls. T cell subpopulation sequencing would be needed to explain CVID clonality.

Caucasian heritage predominated among both patients and controls. V was clipped by 0 bases and J by 4 bases, with 13 bases between them. CDR3 length: 16 amino acids. CDR1 is MNHEY, CDR2 SVGEGT, per germline. Control and CVID samples contributed equal amounts of genomic DNA. Produced via immunoSEQ multiplex PCR; TCRdb's table is partial and in-frame only. This repertoire holds more than 35,000 clones, and none appear only once. Sequenced sample: peripheral blood mononuclear cells. The V and J genes are TRBV6-2 or TRBV6-3 and TRBJ1-5; weak D call: TRBD1 (6 bases). This clonotype originated in a person aged 18 to 75 in good health. This CDR3 is CASSYSSRGRNQPQHF. Incomplete CDR3 DNA: TGTGCCAGCAGTTACTCATCCAGGGGAAGAAATCAGCCC.